What follows describes a single TCR beta chain. Its antigen remains unknown. This table comes from immunoSEQ multiplex PCR, and its TCRdb copy is limited to in-frame clones, with some not included. The data contain about 84,000 clones, about 90% of them seen just once; the ten biggest clones take up less than 1.6%. These data come from a study of T cell responses to AZD1222 COVID-19 vaccine. Trimming removed 6 bases from V and 10 bases from J; junction bases left unmatched: 9. The CDR3 spans 13 residues. Study-wide results and caveats: Repertoires were sampled only after the peak T cell response. Seropositive status at baseline applied to only 5 to 7 AZD1222 recipients. Dominant CD4 TCR responses targeted spike regions 160-218 and 743-854. Spike-specific TCRs gained breadth and depth after people received two AZD1222 doses.

The TCR originated in an adult in good health. The chain carries TRBV12-3 or TRBV12-4 and TRBJ2-1, with TRBD1 matching 7 bases. Sequenced material: peripheral blood, taken on day 0 of AZD1222 vaccination. The CDR3 loop is CASSVAGGQEQFF. CDR3 coding DNA: TGTGCCAGCAGCGTAGCAGGGGGTCAGGAGCAGTTCTTC.